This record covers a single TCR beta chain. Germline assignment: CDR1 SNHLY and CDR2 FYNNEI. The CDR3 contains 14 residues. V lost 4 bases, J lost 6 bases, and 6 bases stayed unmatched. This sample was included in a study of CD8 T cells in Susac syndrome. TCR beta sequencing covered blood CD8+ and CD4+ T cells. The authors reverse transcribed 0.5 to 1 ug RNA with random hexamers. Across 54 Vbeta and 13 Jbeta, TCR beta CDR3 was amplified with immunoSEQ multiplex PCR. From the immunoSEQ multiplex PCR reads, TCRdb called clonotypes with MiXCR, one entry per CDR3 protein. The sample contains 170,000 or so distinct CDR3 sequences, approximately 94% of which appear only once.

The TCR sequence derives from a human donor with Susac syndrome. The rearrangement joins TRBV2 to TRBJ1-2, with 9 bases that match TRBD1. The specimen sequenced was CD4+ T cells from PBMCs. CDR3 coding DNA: TGTGCCAGCAGTGTGAGGGACAGGGTGAATGGCTACACCTTC. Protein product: CASSVRDRVNGYTF.